The clone carrying this TCR beta chain was counted only a few times. What it recognizes is unknown. This CDR3 contains 17 residues. The J segment lost 7 bases and the V segment lost 3 bases, leaving 7 bases of the junction unmatched. CDR1 SGHTA and CDR2 FQGNSA come from the germline V gene. The total RNA that was extracted per sample amounted to at least 5.5 micrograms. The sample is drawn from a study of blood T cells in healthy people across ages. Across the study: There was about one barcoded beta molecule captured by template switching per two T cells.

Overall study results and limits: Among long-lived donors, naive CD4+ cells were more numerous and diversity higher than in aged donors.

Alongside a J-beta primer mix, a sample-barcoded 5' primer served in a second PCR lasting about 7 to 11 cycles. Each of the cDNA molecules was tagged by a template-switch adaptor with 12 random nucleotides. TCRdb re-analysed the 5' RACE reads in MiXCR, keeping a single row per CDR3 protein. The sample lists under 1,000,000 distinct CDR3 sequences, 46% occurring once. The gene calls are TRBV7-2 and TRBJ2-1; 15 nucleotides match TRBD2. The sample was blood. This clonotype was obtained from a man older than 75 in good health. For the CDR3, the DNA is TGTGCCAGCAGCTTCACTGGGGGACTAGCGGGAGGTAATGAGCAGTTCTTC. Its translation: CASSFTGGLAGGNEQFF.